This entry lists 5 T cell receptor beta chains sequenced from one sample in a study of sequential checkpoint blockade in melanoma. The treatment was: randomized to nivolumab then ipilimumab (arm A) or the reverse (arm B). Sequencing used immunoSEQ multiplex PCR; TCRdb keeps in-frame clones, though not all of them. This sample yields 8,000 to 10,000 clones, of which less than 25% are seen a single time; about 15% belongs to the top ten. The sequences come from tumor tissue (inferred from file names), collected from a patient given nivolumab and ipilimumab in sequence. Receptors were obtained from a human donor with melanoma.

Relative to its sample, this clone is large. This rearrangement joins TRBV6-8 to TRBJ2-7; D is ambiguous. The CDR3 covers 13 residues. Germline V gene data show CDR1 as MNHGY and CDR2 as SAAAGT. Trimming removed 6 bases from V and 3 bases from J, with 12 bases in between. CDR3 amino acids: CASRHRDSYEQYF. The CDR3 nucleotides read TGTGCCAGCAGACACAGAGATAGCTACGAGCAGTACTTC.

In its sample, this clone was seen a few times. The chain carries TRBV10-2 and TRBJ1-5; D remains ambiguous. The ends were cut back, 3 bases at V and 1 base at J, with 10 bases in the middle. Germline CDR1 WSHSY, CDR2 SAAADI. The CDR3 length is 15 residues. This CDR3 is CASSDTFGSNQPQHF. CDR3 sequence (DNA): TGCGCCAGCAGTGATACCTTTGGGAGCAATCAGCCCCAGCATTTT.

Remarks on this clone: The limits of the CDR3 on the DNA are not certain, so only TCRdb's listed CDR3 is given. The chain joins TRBV11-3 to TRBJ1-1. Germline-derived CDR1 and CDR2 are SGHNT and YENEEA. The length of the CDR3 is 16 amino acids, counting both ends. The CDR3 reads CASSPPFVGRGAKTFF.

The chain combines TRBV5-1 with TRBJ2-7, with D possibly TRBD1 on 6 matching bases. The CDR3 contains 15 residues. Trimming shortened V by 0 bases and J by 4 bases, and 14 bases separated the two germline ends. CDR1 and CDR2 (germline): SGHRS, YFSETQ. The CDR3 DNA reads TGCGCCAGCAGCTTGGTGGCAGGGGAAATATACGAGCAGTACTTC. Its protein product is CASSLVAGEIYEQYF.

V usage is TRBV28 and J usage is TRBJ2-1; 7 nucleotides align to TRBD1. This CDR3 is 14 amino acids long. V lost 11 bases, J lost 3 bases, and 10 bases stayed unmatched. Germline-derived CDR1 and CDR2 are MDHEN and SYDVKM. CDR3 bases: TGTGCCGCCTCTTTGGGACAGTACTACAATGAGCAGTTCTTC. Its protein product is CAASLGQYYNEQFF. The entire variable domain, with the rest obtained from reference TRBV28 and TRBJ2-1, is as follows: DVKVTQSSRYLVKRTGEKVFLECVQDMDHENMFWYRQDPGLGLRLIYFSYDVKMKEKGDIPEGYSVSREKKERFSLILESASTNQTSMYLCAASLGQYYNEQFFGPGTRLTVL.